Described below is a single T cell receptor beta chain sequence and its context. Its binding antigen is unknown. For this chain, trimming is 3 bases at the V end and 7 bases at the J end, and the number of junction bases without a gene match is 7. The germline V gene (reference sequence) sets CDR1 to SEHNR and CDR2 to FQNEAQ. The CDR3 starts with the cysteine, ends with the phenylalanine, and has 14 residues. Only the CDR3 portion is preserved as DNA: 42 bases, with reading frame beginning at the first base. Libraries were constructed by the immunoSEQ multiplex PCR assay. A mixture of 60 forward primers for TCR Vbeta segments and 13 reverse primers for TCR Jbeta segments was used in the multiplex PCR. A multiplex PCR assay on genomic DNA amplified the CDR3 region of rearranged TCR beta genes. Amplified TCR beta libraries were sequenced as 87-base-pair reads on the Illumina HiSeq System. The paper's data handling went like this. A later analysis counted tens of millions of unique TCR beta chains across the 650 to 700 repertoires, and some 12 million of these chains were shared by at least two donors. Raw reads were error-corrected and collapsed into unique sequences with a nearest-neighbor algorithm that merged closely related sequences to remove PCR and sequencing errors. V, D and J gene segments were assigned by aligning CDR3 sequences to IMGT reference sequences. For a sequence to be retained, at least a six-nucleotide match to both a V gene segment and a J gene segment was required. Rearrangements were classified as productive when the CDR3 lacked stop codons and remained in frame with V and J, and all other rearrangements were classified as non-productive. Following IMGT convention, CDR3 was defined as the stretch from the second conserved V-encoded cysteine to the conserved J-encoded phenylalanine. The earlier analysis of about 570 of the donors excluded any sequence lacking an unambiguous match to a single V gene segment. In an earlier analysis of about 590 of the donors, a V segment was called functional when productive rearrangements were above 56.7%, and segregating when the standard deviation between donors exceeded 5%. A statistical classification framework was developed to diagnose cytomegalovirus status using the catalog of TCR beta chain sequences. A later analysis assigned V and J genes by comparing TCR nucleotide sequences with IMGT/GENE-DB human TR gene sequences. A later analysis assigned CDR3 sequences and most-parsimonious VDJ recombination scenarios with the TCRdist pipeline. A later analysis defined each TCR beta chain by its CDR3 amino acid sequence plus V-gene family, and excluded reads lacking a unique V-gene family. To address suspected cross-contamination and a sequencing artifact, a later analysis removed around 600 highly shared, low-generation-probability nucleotide sequences. In a later analysis, a clonal expansion index for each public chain was calculated from normalized within-repertoire ranks of inferred template counts. Generation probabilities in a later analysis came from a VDJ recombination model fitted to out-of-frame rearrangements, and those results were checked against IGoR. In a later analysis, hypergeometric tests were used to score TCR-TCR, TCR-HLA and TCR-CMV co-occurrence, with a repertoire-size bias correction applied to TCR pairs. False discovery rates were estimated in a later analysis by permuting HLA or CMV assignments 20 times. A later analysis grouped co-occurring TCRs with DBSCAN, adding TCRdist sequence similarity when clustering within HLA-allele-positive subsets. Co-occurrence clustering excluded repertoires with fewer than 30,000 or more than 120,000 public chains, plus five with anomalous nucleotide sharing. This immuneACCESS table, as held by TCRdb, lists in-frame sequences with V and J called but not all clones. Of the missing ones, under half trace to an unresolved V gene in checked studies; the others have no known cause. V, J and clone size derive from that table, while D and trimming were established from the DNA sequence. The table for this sample shows around 100,000 clones. Approximately 3.7% of the sample is in the top ten clones.

This sample was taken from a study of cytomegalovirus exposure and HLA in healthy donors (dated by TCRdb to about 2017). With regard to the full study: According to an earlier analysis of 450 to 650 of the donors, about 179 million T cells yielded approximately 120 million unique TCR beta sequences and roughly 280 Gb of sequence data. Genome-wide SNP genotypes for about three fifths of the 666 donors were used in a later genetic analysis, which treated that subset as a discovery cohort. HLA typing included class I and class II loci at four-digit resolution. Besides the first cohort of roughly 700 subjects, a separate validation cohort made up of some 110 different subjects was used. An earlier analysis of roughly 580 of the donors used high-throughput TCR beta sequencing to judge whether each TCR beta V gene segment behaved as functional or pseudogenic. Because of strong linkage in the cohort, roughly five DR-DQ haplotypes were treated as single units for association and clustering. The later analysis used no new phenotypic data to find candidate immune exposures, relying instead on TCR beta sequences and their occurrence across donors. Among some 400 genotyped donors of the cohort, an average of around 250,000 unique TCR beta nucleotide sequences was sequenced per donor, of which 15% to 20% were non-productive. The number of donors typed differed by locus, with roughly 629-640 for A, B, C, DRB1 and DQB1, about 500 for DQA1, over 600 for DPA1, and some 450 for DPB1. High-throughput TCR immunosequencing, statistical association of individual TCRs with disease status, and machine learning were combined to predict cytomegalovirus infection status. Every discovery cohort repertoire had been produced on one sequencing platform. To study patterns of TCR occurrence, a later analysis re-analyzed previously published TCR beta repertoires from 650 to 750 donors and added high-resolution HLA genotyping. The study profiled the T cell repertoires of around 700 subjects by immunosequencing and related them to cytomegalovirus serostatus. An early release covering 550 to 650 HLA-typed donors comprised about 310 gigabases of sequencing data and around 80 million unique TCR sequences. Donor age, sex, ethnicity and CMV serostatus were compiled together with the repertoire data. The study aimed to test whether cataloging public T cell receptors could reveal signatures of past pathogen exposure. Among the roughly 400 genotyped donors, about 85% belonged to the genetic ancestry cluster associated with self-reported Caucasian donors.

What the research found in general, with its limitations: HLA typing was unavailable for some donors at each locus, so association tests used only the typed subset. A later analysis found that TCR association rates varied across HLA loci, with DRB1 alleles showing the most associated TCRs and HLA-C alleles the fewest. In an earlier analysis of more than 500 of the donors, most TCR beta V segments appeared in productive rearrangements about 87% or about 30% of the time, broadly matching IMGT annotations. For the cohort, immune exposure information was limited to CMV serostatus. A total of some 180 TCR beta chains were listed by the study as associated with cytomegalovirus. Linkage disequilibrium might explain the correlated functional status among segregating V segments, but an unknown experimental factor could not be excluded. A further reported finding was that TCR beta sequences accurately predicted the HLA-A and HLA-B alleles for most subjects in the first cohort. The cohort was sequenced for TCR beta chains only, and without alpha or paired-chain data the features that could be detected were limited. Because the 87-base-pair reads could not distinguish some IMGT-functional V segments, including TRBV6-2 and TRBV6-3, those segments were excluded. Across donors, most TCR sequences were observed very rarely, whereas some public TCRs were present in many individuals. A cluster of highly shared sequence variants was judged likely to represent a technical artifact of the sequencing pipeline. A later analysis found that most CMV-associated TCR beta chains appeared HLA-restricted, with HLA associations seemingly driven largely by CMV exposure. The authors suggested that the approach could potentially be generalized to other disease states and immunological phenotypes. A later genetic analysis reported fewer N-insertions in productive TCRs among donors in an Asian-associated ancestry cluster than the roughly 720-donor mean. An association between a missense DCLRE1C variant and V-gene and J-gene trimming of TCR beta chains was found in a later genetic analysis and replicated in an independent cohort. In a later analysis, some 18,000 TCR beta sequences were associated with specific HLA alleles at a false discovery rate of 0.05. According to a later analysis, parvovirus B19, influenza, CMV and Epstein-Barr virus appeared linked to several top co-occurrence clusters. The earlier analysis of approximately 540 of the donors excluded about 16 rarely observed V segments, including chromosome 9 orphons, because counts were too low. The presence/absence analyses assumed that sequencing depth was roughly uniform across donors, and that assumption may not be true. When HLA alleles, especially DR and DQ, strongly co-occurred, attributing TCR associations to individual alleles was difficult. A few of the identified cytomegalovirus-associated TCR beta chains were confirmed in vitro to be specific for cytomegalovirus antigens. Cytomegalovirus status was reported to be diagnosed by the classifier with high specificity and sensitivity in both the original and validation cohorts. In a later analysis, HLA-associated TCR beta chains showed more clonal expansion and lower generation probabilities than non-associated chains that were equally common.

The cohort was made up of 500 to 850 healthy bone marrow donors. All cohort members were sampled while nominally healthy, although unrecorded immune exposures were likely present. The donor was CMV seronegative and was included in the group of several hundred seronegative cohort members. Each donor provided a peripheral blood sample, and peripheral blood mononuclear cells were used for TCR beta sequencing. Genomic DNA extraction from the blood cell samples was performed with the Qiagen DNeasy Blood Extraction Kit. The chain is made from TRBV7-9 and TRBJ1-1; 8 bases in between match TRBD1. The specimen sequenced was PBMCs. The origin of this receptor is a man between 35 and 55 years old in good health and CMV-seronegative. The CDR3 protein sequence reads: CASSFSGGAGEAFF. The sequenced DNA is TGTGCCAGCAGCTTCTCAGGGGGCGCAGGTGAAGCTTTCTTT.